This TCR beta chain was captured in a study of siplizumab effects on memory and regulatory T cells. Measured with immunoSEQ multiplex PCR; TCRdb has only the in-frame clones, and not every one. This repertoire shows more than 95,000 clones, roughly 92% found once; its top ten account for about 0.62%. General study results and limits: Greater diversity than memory cells seemed evident in naive T cells, which also appeared to be major alloresponse contributors. Mean Treg-derived proportions of mappable alloreactive CD4+ clones were 55% to 75% for siplizumab and 25% to 30% for controls. Assignment to unstimulated subsets succeeded for only a minor fraction of the alloreactive clones. Roughly 80-96% of proliferating clones (CD4+ or CD8+) could not be assigned a naive or memory phenotype.

The germline CDR1 and CDR2 sequences are LNHDA and SQIVND (reference sequence). Trimming cost V 1 base and J 6 bases; bases outside gene matches: 11. This CDR3 is built from 17 residues. Worth noting for this clone: What it binds is unknown.

The rearrangement uses TRBV19 and TRBJ2-7; 11 bases align to TRBD2. The source material was Tregs sorted from blood. The TCR comes from a human donor in good health. CDR3 in amino acids: CASSIAGVLAGGSEQYF. In DNA, the CDR3 is TGTGCCAGTAGTATAGCGGGAGTCCTAGCGGGAGGCAGCGAGCAGTACTTC.